Presented here are 32 T cell receptor beta chains from one specimen sequenced in a study of cytomegalovirus exposure and HLA in healthy donors. PCR employed 60 Vbeta and 13 Jbeta primers. The protocol was immunoSEQ multiplex PCR, while the TCRdb copy is restricted to in-frame clones and leaves out a portion. The table shows 200,000 to 250,000 clones, with 75% occurring only once. Sample: PBMCs. Source of these receptors: a woman aged 30 to 39 in good health and CMV-seronegative.

This clone was seen only a few times. The chain has TRBV6-8 and TRBJ2-3, with D maybe TRBD1 (6 bases). V lost 6 bases and J lost 5, with 12 bases in between. This CDR3 has 13 residues. Germline-derived CDR1 and CDR2 are MNHGY and SAAAGT. CDR3 amino acids: CASSAGAGDTQYF. CDR3 in DNA: TGTGCCAGCAGCGCAGGGGCAGGAGATACGCAGTATTTT.

The chain links TRBV30 to TRBJ1-1; no clear D. The CDR3 runs 11 residues. CDR1 GTSNPN and CDR2 SVGIG come from the germline V gene (reference sequence). V dropped 5 bases and J dropped 12 bases, with 16 bases sitting between them. The CDR3, as DNA: TGTGCCTGGGAGGGCGGATTCTCTTCTTTCTTT. It encodes CAWEGGFSSFF.

The J gene is TRBJ1-2, the V gene TRBV15; D perhaps matches TRBD1 (5 bases). The CDR3 has 15 amino acids. Germline V gene data show CDR1 as LNHNV and CDR2 as YYDKDF (reference sequence). V dropped 0 bases and J dropped 7 bases, with 15 bases sitting between them. CDR3 amino acids: CATSRDLYGGGGYTF. The CDR3 nucleotides read TGTGCCACCAGCAGAGATCTTTACGGGGGAGGTGGCTACACCTTC.

The rearrangement links TRBV7-9 to TRBJ2-7; TRBD1 aligns across 8 bases. The length of the CDR3 is 15 residues. With 4 bases clipped from V and 5 bases from J, the junction kept 10 bases outside the gene matches. CDR1 and CDR2 from the germline V gene are SEHNR and FQNEAQ (reference sequence). This CDR3 reads CASSSGQGVTDEQYF. The CDR3 DNA is TGTGCCAGCAGCTCCGGACAGGGTGTAACAGACGAGCAGTACTTC.

CDR3 nucleotides: TGCGCCAGCAGCCCGGGACAGGGTAACTATGGCTACACCTTC. This translates into CASSPGQGNYGYTF. J is TRBJ1-2 and V is TRBV5-1; 9 bases align to TRBD1. The CDR3 has 14 amino acids. The trim removed 4 bases at V and 1 base at J, leaving 2 bases unmatched. Germline lookup yields CDR1 SGHRS and CDR2 YFSETQ.

This chain joins TRBV7-9 and TRBJ1-2, with no clear D. The CDR3 runs to 15 residues. The germline V gene has CDR1 SEHNR and CDR2 FQNEAQ (reference sequence). V was trimmed by 1 base and J by 8 bases, leaving 17 bases between them. CDR3 protein: CASSLESGRVGGYTF. The CDR3 DNA sequence: TGTGCCAGCAGCTTAGAATCTGGGCGGGTCGGGGGCTACACCTTC.

This clone turned up a few times. A much more abundant neighbour one base away suggests this may be a read error. This chain uses TRBV11-2 with TRBJ2-7, with TRBD2 matching over 7 bases. Germline values: CDR1 SGHAT, CDR2 FQNNGV. The CDR3 loop spans 15 amino acids. Trimming removed 5 bases from V and 0 bases from J; junction bases left unmatched: 7. Written as DNA, the CDR3 is TGTGCCAGCAGCGGGAGAGCGGGACTCTCCTACGAGCAGTACTTC. Protein sequence: CASSGRAGLSYEQYF.

A few counts support this clone. The chain has TRBV7-9 and TRBJ2-3; the match to TRBD2 covers 10 bases. V was clipped by 5 bases and J by 3 bases; unmatched bases: 5. Germline assignment: CDR1 SEHNR and CDR2 FQNEAQ (reference sequence). CDR3 length: 15 amino acids. The CDR3 nucleotides are TGTGCCAGCAGCCCCGGACTAGCGGATACAGATACGCAGTATTTT. Translating it yields CASSPGLADTDTQYF. Combining the CDR3 with reference TRBV7-9 and TRBJ2-3 gives the whole variable domain DTGVSQNPRHKITKRGQNVTFRCDPISEHNRLYWYRQTLGQGPEFLTYFQNEAQLEKSRLLSDRFSAERPKGSFSTLEIQRTEQGDSAMYLCASSPGLADTDTQYFGPGTRLTVL.

The chain is built from TRBV6-5 and TRBJ2-4; TRBD1 matches 7 bases. Germline V gene sequence: CDR1 MNHEY, CDR2 SVGAGI. This CDR3 spans 11 amino acids. The V segment lost 4 bases and the J segment 13 bases; nucleotides outside the gene matches: 4. CDR3 sequence reads: CASSLQGRQYF. In DNA, the CDR3 is TGTGCCAGCAGTTTACAGGGGCGGCAGTACTTC.

V and J are TRBV2 and TRBJ2-1, with a tentative D call TRBD1 (6 bases). The germline V gene has CDR1 SNHLY and CDR2 FYNNEI. V lost 5 bases, J lost 6 bases, and 23 bases lay in between. There are 17 residues in the CDR3. CDR3 bases: TGTGCCAGCAGTTACCTCCCGGACAGATTATTGACCAATGAGCAGTTCTTC. It is translated as CASSYLPDRLLTNEQFF.

The chain recombines TRBV7-8 with TRBJ2-1, with D perhaps TRBD2 (6 bases). The germline V gene encodes CDR1 SGHVS and CDR2 FQNEAQ. CDR3 length: 12 residues. The V end lost 5 bases, the J end lost 7 bases, and 9 bases lay between the germline ends. CDR3 region: CASSRLENEQFF. The CDR3 DNA is TGTGCCAGCAGCAGACTAGAGAATGAGCAGTTCTTC.

The table lists this clone with a count of one. This chain joins TRBV29-1 and TRBJ1-3, with a possible D match to TRBD1 (5 bases). The V end lost 4 bases, the J end lost 0 bases, and 13 bases lay between the germline ends. Germline-derived CDR1 and CDR2 are SQVTM and ANQGSEA. This CDR3 contains 15 residues. CDR3 DNA: TGCAGCGTTGGACTGTGGGGGGACTCTGGAAACACCATATATTTT. This encodes CSVGLWGDSGNTIYF.

This chain connects TRBV6-1 to TRBJ2-7, with TRBD2 matching over 11 bases. The trim removed 6 bases at V and 4 bases at J, leaving 8 bases unmatched. This CDR3 is 15 amino acids long. Germline V gene data show CDR1 as MNHNS and CDR2 as SASEGT. In DNA, the CDR3 is TGTGCCAGCAGCCGTATACTAGCGGGAGAATACGAGCAGTACTTC. Translation gives CASSRILAGEYEQYF.

In regard to this clone: The identical CDR3 is also encoded by other nucleotide sequences in the sample. The V and J genes are TRBV6-5 and TRBJ1-2; TRBD1 matches 10 bases. Per germline, CDR1 MNHEY and CDR2 SVGAGI. This CDR3 has 14 residues. The V and J ends lost 2 bases and 4 bases, in that order; junction bases with no gene match: 1. CDR3 sequence (DNA): TGTGCCAGCAGTTACCGGGACAGGGGCTATGGCTACACCTTC. Protein product: CASSYRDRGYGYTF.

The chain is built from TRBV6-5 and TRBJ1-1, with D uncertain. This CDR3 is 14 amino acids long. Germline loops: CDR1 MNHEY, CDR2 SVGAGI. Between the trimmed V and J ends, which lost 0 bases and 1 base, there was a span of 6 bases. Here the CDR3 reads CASSYSRQNTEAFF. DNA for the CDR3: TGTGCCAGCAGTTACTCGAGGCAGAACACTGAAGCTTTCTTT.

The chain employs TRBV19 and TRBJ1-6, with 8 bases identical to TRBD1. The V and J ends lost 5 bases and 6 bases, in that order; junction bases with no gene match: 3. The CDR3 is made up of 14 amino acids. Germline lookup yields CDR1 LNHDA and CDR2 SQIVND (reference sequence). This chain's CDR3 is CASSGQGSNSPLHF. CDR3 sequence (DNA): TGTGCCAGTAGTGGACAGGGTAGTAATTCACCCCTCCACTTT.

This clone was picked up a small number of times. CDR3 in DNA: TGTGCCAGCAGCTTAGGAAGGGGACAAATCGATGAGCAGTTCTTC. Amino acid sequence: CASSLGRGQIDEQFF. The chain links TRBV7-9 to TRBJ2-1, with D possibly matching TRBD1 (6 bases). Germline assignment: CDR1 SEHNR and CDR2 FQNEAQ (reference sequence). Deletions cut 1 base from V and 8 bases from J, with 15 bases between. The CDR3 extends over 15 amino acids.

In its sample, this clone was seen a few times. The chain employs TRBV5-4 and TRBJ2-7; 7 nucleotides match TRBD2. Germline CDR1 and CDR2: SGHNT and YYREEE (reference sequence). The CDR3 covers 13 residues. The trim removed 3 bases at V and 7 bases at J, leaving 7 bases unmatched. The CDR3 loop is CASSWGGVGEQYF. DNA of the CDR3: TGTGCCAGCAGCTGGGGGGGAGTCGGTGAGCAGTACTTC.

To note about this clone: At the DNA level, this CDR3 is encoded by other sequences in the same sample as well. This chain links TRBV19 with TRBJ1-6; unclear D gene. The V end lost 7 bases, the J end lost 7 bases, and 20 bases lay between the germline ends. Germline V gives CDR1 LNHDA, CDR2 SQIVND (reference sequence). The CDR3 is 16 amino acids. The CDR3 sequence: CASTAGGRAYNSPLHF. In DNA form, the CDR3 reads TGTGCCAGTACCGCGGGAGGTCGCGCTTACAATTCACCCCTCCACTTT.

J is TRBJ2-7 and V is TRBV7-2; 7 positions match TRBD1. The germline V gene has CDR1 SGHTA and CDR2 FQGNSA. Trimming at V came to 6 bases and at J to 2 bases, leaving 10 bases not matched to a gene. The CDR3 has 15 amino acids. The CDR3 sequence: CASSHIGDRTYEQYF. CDR3 DNA: TGTGCCAGCAGTCACATCGGGGACAGAACCTACGAGCAGTACTTC.

The chain employs TRBV7-9 and TRBJ2-3; perhaps TRBD1 as D (6 bases). With 5 bases removed from V and 2 bases from J, the gap between germline ends came to 11 bases. The germline gives CDR1 SEHNR, CDR2 FQNEAQ (reference sequence). CDR3 length: 14 amino acids. CDR3 bases: TGTGCCAGCAGCAGACAGGACTTCACAGATACGCAGTATTTT. This gives the protein CASSRQDFTDTQYF.

The chain employs TRBV9 and TRBJ2-2, with D unresolved. The CDR3 runs 15 residues. The V gene lost 0 bases and the J gene lost 1 base, with 7 bases spanning the gap. Germline values: CDR1 SGDLS, CDR2 YYNGEE. The CDR3 loop is CASSVAPLNTGELFF. For the CDR3, the DNA is TGTGCCAGCAGCGTAGCTCCCCTGAACACCGGGGAGCTGTTTTTT.

J is TRBJ1-3 and V is TRBV19; 7 nucleotides align to TRBD1. This CDR3 has 14 residues. From germline, CDR1 is LNHDA and CDR2 SQIVND (reference sequence). With V trimmed by 7 bases and J by 5 bases, 8 bases remained unmatched. CDR3 bases: TGTGCCAGTACAGGGGGGAGAGGGAGAAACACCATATATTTT. This translates into CASTGGRGRNTIYF.

The chain is built from TRBV18 and TRBJ2-1; D gene ambiguous. The CDR3 covers 12 residues. V lost 3 bases and J 7 bases, leaving 7 bases between the germline ends. Germline assignment: CDR1 KGHSH and CDR2 LQKENI. DNA of the CDR3: TGTGCCAGCTCACCGGCAAGTAATGAGCAGTTCTTC. It codes for CASSPASNEQFF.

CDR3 region: CASTPVAGPYEQYF. DNA of the CDR3: TGTGCCAGCACCCCTGTTGCGGGGCCCTACGAGCAGTACTTC. J is TRBJ2-7 and V is TRBV7-8; tentative D call: TRBD2 (6 bases). V lost 7 bases and J lost 2, with 15 bases in between. The CDR3 extends over 14 amino acids. Germline values: CDR1 SGHVS, CDR2 FQNEAQ.

The chain joins TRBV6-1 to TRBJ1-4; tentative D call: TRBD1 (5 bases). Per germline, CDR1 MNHNS and CDR2 SASEGT. Trimming took off 7 bases at V and 5 bases at J, with 14 bases between the two ends. The CDR3 loop spans 14 amino acids. The CDR3 loop is CASTPTGGNEKLFF. The CDR3 DNA is TGTGCCAGCACCCCAACAGGTGGGAATGAAAAACTGTTTTTT.

The rearrangement joins TRBV5-4 to TRBJ2-7, with TRBD2 matching 8 bases. This CDR3 region has 13 residues. From germline, CDR1 is SGHNT and CDR2 YYREEE (reference sequence). V trimming: 4 bases; J trimming: 6 bases; junction bases outside the gene matches: 6. Here the CDR3 reads CASSMGLEAEQYF. DNA for the CDR3: TGTGCCAGCAGCATGGGACTAGAGGCCGAGCAGTACTTC.

The rearrangement uses TRBV7-9 and TRBJ1-2; D not certain. CDR1 is SEHNR, CDR2 FQNEAQ, per germline (reference sequence). This CDR3 is built from 15 residues. V lost 1 base and J lost 0, with 9 bases in between. The DNA of the CDR3 is TGTGCCAGCAGCTTAGGGCGGGCAGCTAACTATGGCTACACCTTC. Its protein product is CASSLGRAANYGYTF.

In this sample, this clone turned up once. The chain uses TRBV6-5 and TRBJ1-1; D gene unclear. Trimming cost V 0 bases and J 11 bases, with 7 bases left between them. In germline, CDR1 is MNHEY, CDR2 SVGAGI. The CDR3 has 11 amino acids. The CDR3 nucleotides are TGTGCCAGCAGTTACTCAGGAGGGGCTTTCTTT. Residues: CASSYSGGAFF.

J is TRBJ2-7 and V is TRBV5-1; no reliable D call. CDR3 length: 14 residues. Germline CDR1 SGHRS, CDR2 YFSETQ. V was pared by 4 bases and J by 5 bases, with 16 bases between. DNA of the CDR3: TGCGCCAGCAGCCTGGGATTTGCGGTCGACGAGCAGTACTTC. Translation: CASSLGFAVDEQYF.

This chain links TRBV6-5 with TRBJ1-6; maybe TRBD1 (5 bases). The germline V gene has CDR1 MNHEY and CDR2 SVGAGI. The CDR3 spans 14 residues. V lost 5 bases and J lost 8, with 13 bases in between. CDR3 sequence: CASSRQGLDSPLHF. CDR3 in DNA: TGTGCCAGCAGTCGCCAGGGTTTGGATTCACCCCTCCACTTT.

The chain links TRBV27 to TRBJ2-7, with TRBD2 identical over 8 bases. Germline CDR1 is MNHEY and CDR2 is SMNVEV (reference sequence). CDR3 length: 14 amino acids. The junction had 3 bases not matched to a gene; V was cut back by 3 bases and J by 2 bases. The CDR3 DNA follows: TGTGCCAGCAGTTTGGGGCGGGAGGCCTACGAGCAGTACTTC. This codes for CASSLGREAYEQYF.